This TCR beta chain derives from a study of beta chain features in type 1 diabetes. Study-wide findings and caveats: Comparison showed that naive, central memory and Treg TCRB repertoires appeared more similar among patients than among healthy donors. For Type 1 diabetes patients, all four CD4+ subsets carried TCRB CDR3s that were moderately but significantly shorter.

cDNA synthesis used the whole RNA isolate, giving expressed TCRB sequences. TCRdb's table, derived via immunoSEQ multiplex PCR, lists solely in-frame clones and lacks some. The sample has around 250,000 clones; roughly 22% are singletons. V was trimmed by 7 bases and J by 9 bases, leaving 17 bases between them. The V gene's germline CDR1 is SGDLS and CDR2 YYNGEE. This CDR3 contains 13 residues. This clone was counted between two and nine times. Its antigen remains unknown. V is TRBV9 and J is TRBJ2-1; D is possibly TRBD2 (7 bases). Input material: naive CD4+ T cells from blood. This receptor was obtained from a woman aged 40 to 50 with type 1 diabetes. The CDR3, as DNA: TGTGCCAGCGGGGGGGCGGGGGAAACTGAGCAGTTCTTC. Protein sequence: CASGGAGETEQFF.